Below, one T cell receptor beta chain is given with its context. The target antigen is unknown. These data come from a study of shared clonotypes between healthy human individuals. Study-level points and caveats: Among non-shared clonotypes, generation probabilities were lower than among those shared by all four donors.

Germline CDR1 reads SNHLY; CDR2 reads FYNNEI. The V end was cut by 3 bases, the J end by 8 bases, with 13 bases between. There are 13 residues in the CDR3. CD8 memory combined CD45RO+ cells with CCR7-negative CD45RA+ TemRA cells. The assay was carried out at the deep level. The data were produced by immunoSEQ multiplex PCR, yet TCRdb's version contains in-frame clones alone and is incomplete. Of 90,000 to 130,000 clones detected, under 70% appear once; the ten largest clones hold over 20%. The clonotype comes from a woman aged 25 to 45 in good health. Sequencing was performed on memory CD8+ T cells sorted from blood. Noted subset: CD45RO+ cells pooled with CCR7-negative TemRA cells. J is TRBJ1-1 and V is TRBV2, with D possibly TRBD1 on 5 matching bases. The CDR3 protein is CASSEMSREEAFF. The CDR3, as DNA: TGTGCCAGCAGTGAGATGTCCAGGGAAGAAGCTTTCTTT.